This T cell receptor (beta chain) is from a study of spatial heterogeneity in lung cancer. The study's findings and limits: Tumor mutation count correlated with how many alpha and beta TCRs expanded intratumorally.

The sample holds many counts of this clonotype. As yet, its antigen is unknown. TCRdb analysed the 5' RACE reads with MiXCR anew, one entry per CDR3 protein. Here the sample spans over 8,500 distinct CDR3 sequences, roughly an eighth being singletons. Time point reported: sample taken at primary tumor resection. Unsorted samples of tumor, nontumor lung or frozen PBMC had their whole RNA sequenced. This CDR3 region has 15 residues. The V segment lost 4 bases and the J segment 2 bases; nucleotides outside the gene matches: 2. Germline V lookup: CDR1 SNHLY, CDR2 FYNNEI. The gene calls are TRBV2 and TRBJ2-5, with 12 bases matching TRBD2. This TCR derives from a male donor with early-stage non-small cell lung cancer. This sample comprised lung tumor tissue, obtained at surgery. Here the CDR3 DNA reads TGTGCCAGCAGTGGACTAGCGGGAGCTCAAGAGACCCAGTACTTC. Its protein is CASSGLAGAQETQYF.